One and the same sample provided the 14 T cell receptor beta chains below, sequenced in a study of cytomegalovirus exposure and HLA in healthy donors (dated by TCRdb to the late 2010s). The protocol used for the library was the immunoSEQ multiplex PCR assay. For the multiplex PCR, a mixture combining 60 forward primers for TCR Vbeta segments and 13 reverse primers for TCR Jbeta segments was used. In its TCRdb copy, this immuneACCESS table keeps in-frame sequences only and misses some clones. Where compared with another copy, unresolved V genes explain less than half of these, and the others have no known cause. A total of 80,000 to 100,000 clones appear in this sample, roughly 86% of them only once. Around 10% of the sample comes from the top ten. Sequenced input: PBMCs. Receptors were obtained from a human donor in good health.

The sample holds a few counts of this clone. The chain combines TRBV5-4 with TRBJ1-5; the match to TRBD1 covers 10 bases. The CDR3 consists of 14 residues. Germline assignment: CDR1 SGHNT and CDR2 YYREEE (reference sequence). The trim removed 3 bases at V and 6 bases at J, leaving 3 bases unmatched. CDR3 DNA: TGTGCCAGCAGCTGGGACAGGGGAGGTCAGCCCCAGCATTTT. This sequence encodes CASSWDRGGQPQHF.

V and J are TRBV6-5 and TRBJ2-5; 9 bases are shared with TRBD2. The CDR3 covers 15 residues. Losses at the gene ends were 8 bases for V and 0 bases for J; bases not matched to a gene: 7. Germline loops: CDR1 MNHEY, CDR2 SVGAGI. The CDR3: CASAERLADQETQYF. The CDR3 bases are TGTGCCAGCGCCGAGCGACTAGCGGACCAAGAGACCCAGTACTTC.

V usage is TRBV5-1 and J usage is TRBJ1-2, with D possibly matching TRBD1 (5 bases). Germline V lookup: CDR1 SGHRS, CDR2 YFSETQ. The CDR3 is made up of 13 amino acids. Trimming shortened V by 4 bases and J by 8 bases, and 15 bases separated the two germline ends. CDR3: CASSPRGTGGYTF. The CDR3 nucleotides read TGCGCCAGCAGCCCACGGGGGACGGGCGGCTACACCTTC.

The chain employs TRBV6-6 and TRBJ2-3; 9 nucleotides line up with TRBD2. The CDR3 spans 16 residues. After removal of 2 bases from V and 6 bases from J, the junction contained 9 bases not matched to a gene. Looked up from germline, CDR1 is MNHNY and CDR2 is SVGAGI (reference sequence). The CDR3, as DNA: TGTGCCAGCAGTTACGATGCTAGCGGGGCGGCCGATACGCAGTATTTT. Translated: CASSYDASGAADTQYF.

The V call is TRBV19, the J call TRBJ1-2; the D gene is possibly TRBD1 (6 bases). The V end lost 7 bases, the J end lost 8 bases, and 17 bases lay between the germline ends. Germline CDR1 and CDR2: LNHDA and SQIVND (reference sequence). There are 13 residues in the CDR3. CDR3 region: CASTPQGSLGYTF. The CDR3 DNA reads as TGTGCCAGTACCCCACAGGGCTCGTTAGGCTACACCTTC.

Here the CDR3 reads CASSVDRVYNEQFF. CDR3 sequence (DNA): TGTGCCAGCTCAGTGGACAGGGTATACAATGAGCAGTTCTTC. The chain combines TRBV2 with TRBJ2-1; the match to TRBD1 covers 8 bases. The CDR3 sequence is 14 residues long. V lost 8 bases and J lost 4; bases outside the gene matches: 7. Germline V lookup: CDR1 SNHLY, CDR2 FYNNEI.

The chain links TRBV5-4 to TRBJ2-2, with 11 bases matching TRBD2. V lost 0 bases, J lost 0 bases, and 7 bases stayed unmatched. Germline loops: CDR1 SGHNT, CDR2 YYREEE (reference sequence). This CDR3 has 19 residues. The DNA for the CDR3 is TGTGCCAGCAGCTTGGCGGGAGCTAGCGGGGGGCCGAACACCGGGGAGCTGTTTTTT. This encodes CASSLAGASGGPNTGELFF.

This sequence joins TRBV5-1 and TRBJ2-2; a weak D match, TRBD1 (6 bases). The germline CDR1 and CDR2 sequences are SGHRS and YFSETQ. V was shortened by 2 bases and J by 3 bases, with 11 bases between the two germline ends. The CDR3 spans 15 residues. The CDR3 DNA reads TGCGCCAGCAGCTTCGGGACACTCGACACCGGGGAGCTGTTTTTT. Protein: CASSFGTLDTGELFF.

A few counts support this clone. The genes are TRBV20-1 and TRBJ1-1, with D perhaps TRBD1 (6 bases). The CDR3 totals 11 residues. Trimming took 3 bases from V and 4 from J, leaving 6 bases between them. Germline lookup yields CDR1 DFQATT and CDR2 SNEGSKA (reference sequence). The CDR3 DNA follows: TGCAGTGCTAGGGGGGCCACTGAAGCTTTCTTT. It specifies CSARGATEAFF.

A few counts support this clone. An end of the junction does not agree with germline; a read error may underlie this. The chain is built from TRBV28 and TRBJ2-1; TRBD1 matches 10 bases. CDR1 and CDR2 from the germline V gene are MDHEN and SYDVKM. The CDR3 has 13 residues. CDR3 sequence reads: CASSNGPGQGWVF. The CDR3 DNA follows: TGTGCCAGCTCCAACGGGCCGGGACAGGGGTGGGTCTTC.

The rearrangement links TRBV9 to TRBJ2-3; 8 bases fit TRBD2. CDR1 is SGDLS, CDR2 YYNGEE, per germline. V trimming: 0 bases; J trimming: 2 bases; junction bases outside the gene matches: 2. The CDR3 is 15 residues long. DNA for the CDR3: TGTGCCAGCAGCGTAGCGGGAGGGATCACAGATACGCAGTATTTT. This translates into CASSVAGGITDTQYF.

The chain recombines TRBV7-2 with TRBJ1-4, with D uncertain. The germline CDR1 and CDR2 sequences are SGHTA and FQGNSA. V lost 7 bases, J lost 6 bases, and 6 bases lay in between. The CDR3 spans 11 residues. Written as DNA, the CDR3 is TGTGCCAGCACCCTTGATGAAAAACTGTTTTTT. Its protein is CASTLDEKLFF.

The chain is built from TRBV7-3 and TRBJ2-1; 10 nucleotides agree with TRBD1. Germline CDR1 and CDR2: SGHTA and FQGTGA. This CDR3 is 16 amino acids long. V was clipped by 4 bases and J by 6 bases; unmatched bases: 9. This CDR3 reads CASSSDRDRGGNEQFF. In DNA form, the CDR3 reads TGTGCCAGCAGCTCCGACCGGGACAGGGGCGGCAATGAGCAGTTCTTC.

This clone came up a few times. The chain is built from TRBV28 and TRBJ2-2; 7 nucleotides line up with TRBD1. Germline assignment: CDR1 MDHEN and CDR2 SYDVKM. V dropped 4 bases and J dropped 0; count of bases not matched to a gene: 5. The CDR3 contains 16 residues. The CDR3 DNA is TGTGCCAGCAGTTATATTGGGACAGCGAACACCGGGGAGCTGTTTTTT. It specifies CASSYIGTANTGELFF.